This passage covers 31 T cell receptor beta chains from one sample sequenced in a study of blood T cell repertoires in COVID-19. TCRdb's copy holds only in-frame clones and misses some; the assay was immunoSEQ multiplex PCR. This sample yields fewer than 150,000 clones, of which 90% are seen a single time; 3.8% belongs to the top ten. Sequences were obtained from peripheral blood. The receptor set was obtained from a woman aged 55 to 70 with COVID-19, enrolled during active disease.

This clone has just one count. The CDR3 spells CSALWDTQYF. CDR3 nucleotide sequence: TGCAGTGCTCTATGGGATACGCAGTATTTT. The V call is TRBV20-1, the J call TRBJ2-3; no clear D gene. V lost 5 bases to trimming and J lost 6 bases, with 6 bases between them. In germline, CDR1 is DFQATT, CDR2 SNEGSKA (reference sequence). The CDR3 covers 10 residues.

The gene calls are TRBV5-4 and TRBJ2-1; the match to TRBD2 covers 7 bases. The CDR3 is 16 amino acids. CDR1 is SGHNT and CDR2 is YYREEE in the germline V gene (reference sequence). With 4 bases clipped from V and 2 bases from J, the junction kept 9 bases outside the gene matches. In nucleotides, the CDR3 is TGTGCCAGCAGCCGACGCGGGGCGGGGGCCTACAATGAGCAGTTCTTC. Its translation: CASSRRGAGAYNEQFF.

V gene TRBV11-2 combines with J gene TRBJ1-2; tentatively, D is TRBD1 (6 bases). V was shortened by 4 bases and J by 6 bases, with 21 bases between the two germline ends. Germline assignment: CDR1 SGHAT and CDR2 FQNNGV. The CDR3 spans 16 residues. The CDR3 reads CASSSLGAGERDGYTF. The CDR3 region has the DNA TGTGCCAGCAGCTCCCTTGGGGCAGGGGAGAGGGATGGCTACACCTTC.

The V call is TRBV13, the J call TRBJ2-3; 7 positions agree with TRBD2. The CDR3 runs to 15 residues. Trimming took 5 bases from V and 4 from J; bases not matched to a gene: 9. Germline V CDR1 and CDR2: PRHDT, FYEKMQ (reference sequence). CDR3 amino acids: CASSPPGLRADTQYF. CDR3 coding DNA: TGTGCCAGCAGCCCCCCGGGACTAAGGGCAGATACGCAGTATTTT. Drawing the rest from reference TRBV13 and TRBJ2-3, the complete variable domain is AAGVIQSPRHLIKEKRETATLKCYPIPRHDTVYWYQQGPGQDPQFLISFYEKMQSDKGSIPDRFSAQQFSDYHSELNMSSLELGDSALYFCASSPPGLRADTQYFGPGTRLTVL.

The CDR3 here is CASSGTDRSEKLFF. The CDR3 coding sequence is TGTGCCAGCAGCGGAACCGACAGGTCTGAAAAACTGTTTTTT. The chain is built from TRBV5-5 and TRBJ1-4; D is possibly TRBD1 (6 bases). Trimming took off 4 bases at V and 7 bases at J, with 14 bases between the two ends. Germline V gene sequence: CDR1 SGHKS, CDR2 YYEKEE (reference sequence). This CDR3 region has 14 residues.

The V and J genes are TRBV7-9 and TRBJ1-5, with no clear D. The CDR3 spans 17 residues. V gave up 4 bases and J gave up 0 bases, with 16 bases separating them. The V gene's germline CDR1 is SEHNR and CDR2 FQNEAQ (reference sequence). In nucleotides, the CDR3 is TGTGCCAGCAGCTCAACAGCAGGACTTATTAGCAATCAGCCCCAGCATTTT. It is translated as CASSSTAGLISNQPQHF.

This clone has just a few counts. The chain recombines TRBV18 with TRBJ1-1; D is unclear. From germline, CDR1 is KGHSH and CDR2 LQKENI. The CDR3 spans 17 residues. The V end lost 3 bases, the J end lost 1 base, and 18 bases lay between the germline ends. CDR3 region: CASSPREPIIKNTEAFF. CDR3 bases: TGTGCCAGCTCACCGCGGGAACCGATTATTAAGAACACTGAAGCTTTCTTT.

This clone was seen once. The chain carries TRBV10-3 and TRBJ1-1; D remains unclear. The CDR3 is 15 amino acids. Deletions cut 0 bases from V and 0 bases from J, with 8 bases between. Germline V gene sequence: CDR1 ENHRY, CDR2 SYGVKD. CDR3 sequence reads: CAISESNSMNTEAFF. The CDR3 nucleotides are TGTGCCATCAGTGAGTCTAACAGCATGAACACTGAAGCTTTCTTT.

CDR3 DNA: TGTGCCAGCAGCGTCTACTTCGGGACAGGGGAACTTGGCTACACCTTC. As protein: CASSVYFGTGELGYTF. This chain joins TRBV7-9 and TRBJ1-2; 10 bases align to TRBD1. The germline V gene has CDR1 SEHNR and CDR2 FQNEAQ (reference sequence). Trimming removed 5 bases from V and 7 bases from J; junction bases left unmatched: 13. This CDR3 region has 16 residues.

J is TRBJ1-2 and V is TRBV6-1; D ambiguous. V lost 3 bases, J lost 7 bases, and 9 bases lay in between. There are 12 residues in the CDR3. CDR1 and CDR2 from the germline V gene are MNHNS and SASEGT. CDR3 DNA sequence: TGTGCCAGCAGTGAGCTGCGCTCTGGCTACACCTTC. This codes for CASSELRSGYTF.

The CDR3 sequence is CASSQEISTEAFF. Written as DNA, the CDR3 is TGCGCCAGCAGCCAAGAAATCTCCACTGAAGCTTTCTTT. This chain uses TRBV4-1 with TRBJ1-1; D ambiguous. Germline lookup yields CDR1 MGHRA and CDR2 YSYEKL. There are 13 residues in the CDR3. With 0 bases removed from V and 4 bases from J, the gap between germline ends came to 6 bases.

The genes are TRBV19 and TRBJ2-7; maybe TRBD1 (6 bases). Trimming shortened V by 0 bases and J by 5 bases, and 11 bases separated the two germline ends. Germline loops: CDR1 LNHDA, CDR2 SQIVND (reference sequence). The CDR3 is 14 amino acids. CDR3 nucleotide sequence: TGTGCCAGTAGTATAGACCGGACAGCTAACGAGCAGTACTTC. Its protein is CASSIDRTANEQYF.

The rearrangement uses TRBV5-1 and TRBJ2-3; 7 bases map to TRBD1. CDR1 SGHRS and CDR2 YFSETQ come from the germline V gene. V gave up 0 bases and J gave up 0 bases; unmatched junction bases: 4. The CDR3 spans 16 residues. The DNA for the CDR3 is TGCGCCAGCAGCTTGGGGACAGGCATAAGCACAGATACGCAGTATTTT. It yields the protein CASSLGTGISTDTQYF.

The chain is built from TRBV19 and TRBJ1-1, with D unresolved. The germline V gene has CDR1 LNHDA and CDR2 SQIVND (reference sequence). Trimming pared 6 bases from V and 1 base from J, leaving 9 bases between. The length of the CDR3 is 13 residues. CDR3 sequence (DNA): TGTGCCAGTAGCGACACCCGGAACACTGAAGCTTTCTTT. Amino acids: CASSDTRNTEAFF.

Written as DNA, the CDR3 is TGCGCCAGCAGCCAACTGGGACAGGGGAATTCGGCTAATGAAAAACTGTTTTTT. Translating gives CASSQLGQGNSANEKLFF. This chain links TRBV4-1 with TRBJ1-4; 10 positions match TRBD1. The CDR3 contains 18 residues. Germline-derived CDR1 and CDR2 are MGHRA and YSYEKL. The ends lost 2 bases at V and 3 bases at J; junction bases unmatched: 9.

The DNA of the CDR3 is TGTGCCAGCAGCCTTTCAAGGACAGCCGAGGTCATTCAGTACTTC. Its translation: CASSLSRTAEVIQYF. The chain employs TRBV6-5 and TRBJ2-4; D possibly corresponds to TRBD1 (6 bases). Germline V CDR1 and CDR2: MNHEY, SVGAGI. The CDR3 is 15 amino acids. V was clipped by 6 bases and J by 9 bases, with 21 bases between them.

The V call is TRBV2, the J call TRBJ2-3; 9 positions match TRBD2. This CDR3 is 18 amino acids long. In germline, CDR1 is SNHLY, CDR2 FYNNEI. The J segment lost 5 bases and the V segment lost 3 bases, leaving 15 bases of the junction unmatched. The CDR3 region has the DNA TGTGCCAGCAGTGAGCCCCAGCGGGGGGCCCTTCCCTTAGATACGCAGTATTTT. Encoded protein: CASSEPQRGALPLDTQYF.

The chain combines TRBV5-6 with TRBJ1-2; D is perhaps TRBD1 (6 bases). Trimming removed 5 bases from V and 5 bases from J, with 16 bases in between. This CDR3 has 14 residues. The V gene's germline CDR1 is SGHDT and CDR2 YYEEEE. The CDR3 spells CASRGQGSAYGYTF. The CDR3 DNA is TGTGCCAGCAGGGGGCAGGGGTCGGCGTATGGCTACACCTTC.

The chain employs TRBV30 and TRBJ2-5; the D is unclear. The CDR3 loop spans 11 amino acids. V was shortened by 0 bases and J by 5 bases, with 4 bases between the two germline ends. Germline V CDR1 and CDR2: GTSNPN, SVGIG (reference sequence). In nucleotides, the CDR3 is TGTGCCTGGAGTGTAGCGGAGACCCAGTACTTC. Its translation is CAWSVAETQYF.

The V call is TRBV7-3, the J call TRBJ2-7, with TRBD2 matching 7 bases. In germline, CDR1 is SGHTA, CDR2 FQGTGA. V lost 0 bases and J lost 1; bases outside the gene matches: 3. The CDR3 spans 15 residues. CDR3 sequence reads: CASSLTSGGSYEQYF. The CDR3 DNA is TGTGCCAGCAGCTTAACCTCCGGGGGGTCCTACGAGCAGTACTTC.

The table lists this clone with a few counts. The genes are TRBV6-5 and TRBJ1-2, with TRBD1 matching 8 bases. CDR3 length: 14 residues. Losses at the gene ends were 6 bases for V and 8 bases for J; bases not matched to a gene: 11. Germline V gene lookup returns CDR1 MNHEY and CDR2 SVGAGI. In DNA form, the CDR3 reads TGTGCCAGCAGCCCGAGGGGGACAGGCGAGGGCTACACCTTC. Amino acid sequence: CASSPRGTGEGYTF.

The chain carries TRBV18 and TRBJ1-2; TRBD1 aligns across 7 bases. The ends lost 2 bases at V and 7 bases at J; junction bases unmatched: 10. The CDR3 length is 15 residues. The germline V gene has CDR1 KGHSH and CDR2 LQKENI. CDR3 in amino acids: CASSPVRDSSVGYTF. CDR3 nucleotide sequence: TGTGCCAGCTCACCAGTTAGGGACAGTTCTGTTGGCTACACCTTC.

The CDR3 reads CASSDWAGTDTQYF. In DNA form, the CDR3 reads TGTGCCAGCAGTGACTGGGCAGGCACAGATACGCAGTATTTT. The chain combines TRBV25-1 with TRBJ2-3; no clear D. This CDR3 spans 14 amino acids. The ends were cut back, 3 bases at V and 1 base at J, with 8 bases in the middle. Germline V gene sequence: CDR1 MGHDK, CDR2 SYGVNS.

The chain uses TRBV7-8 and TRBJ2-5, with TRBD2 matching over 8 bases. Trimming removed 6 bases from V and 5 bases from J; junction bases left unmatched: 5. The CDR3 covers 13 residues. From germline, CDR1 is SGHVS and CDR2 FQNEAQ. CDR3 in amino acids: CASRPRGVETQYF. CDR3 bases: TGTGCCAGCAGGCCGCGGGGGGTTGAGACCCAGTACTTC. The full variable domain, completed using reference TRBV7-8 and TRBJ2-5, is GAGVSQSPRYKVAKRGQDVALRCDPISGHVSLFWYQQALGQGPEFLTYFQNEAQLDKSGLPSDRFFAERPEGSVSTLKIQRTQQEDSAVYLCASRPRGVETQYFGPGTRLLVL.

The chain recombines TRBV11-3 with TRBJ2-2; tentative D call: TRBD2 (6 bases). Germline CDR1 SGHNT, CDR2 YENEEA. There are 14 residues in the CDR3. The V and J ends lost 1 base and 5 bases respectively, with 8 bases between them. The DNA for the CDR3 is TGTGCCAGCAGCTTAGGTCGGGGGACCGGGGAGCTGTTTTTT. Protein product: CASSLGRGTGELFF.

The chain recombines TRBV30 with TRBJ1-6, with 7 bases identical to TRBD1. The CDR3 consists of 13 residues. CDR1 is GTSNPN, CDR2 SVGIG, per germline (reference sequence). Trimming removed 5 bases from V and 10 bases from J; junction bases left unmatched: 8. The DNA of the CDR3 is TGTGCCTGGGGCAACAGGGGTGGCTCACCCCTCCACTTT. This sequence encodes CAWGNRGGSPLHF.

The J gene is TRBJ1-5, the V gene TRBV30; unclear D gene. Germline CDR1 GTSNPN, CDR2 SVGIG (reference sequence). CDR3 length: 13 amino acids. The V gene lost 3 bases and the J gene lost 4 bases, with 10 bases spanning the gap. Here the CDR3 reads CAWSLLTNQPQHF. Here the CDR3 DNA reads TGTGCCTGGAGCCTTTTAACTAATCAGCCCCAGCATTTT.

The chain joins TRBV6-5 to TRBJ1-4, with D possibly TRBD1 on 5 matching bases. Germline loops: CDR1 MNHEY, CDR2 SVGAGI. V gave up 7 bases and J gave up 8 bases, with 20 bases separating them. The CDR3 spans 15 residues. The CDR3 bases are TGTGCCAGCACCCGAAGGGGTGAGGTAGGAGAAAAACTGTTTTTT. This codes for CASTRRGEVGEKLFF.

This sequence joins TRBV3-1 (or the pseudogene TRBV3-2) and TRBJ2-3; TRBD2 matches at 9 bases. CDR3 length equals 15 residues. Unmatched junction bases numbered 9, after V lost 3 bases and J lost 8 bases. Germline CDR1 and CDR2: LGHDT and YNNKEL (reference sequence). CDR3 in DNA: TGTGCCAGCAGCCACTGGGTTAGCGGGGGTGGTACGCAGTATTTT. Its translation is CASSHWVSGGGTQYF.

The V gene is TRBV9, the J gene TRBJ1-1, with D maybe TRBD1 (5 bases). The germline CDR1 and CDR2 sequences are SGDLS and YYNGEE. Trimming removed 4 bases at V and 4 bases at J, with 11 bases between. The CDR3 totals 13 residues. CDR3 nucleotides: TGTGCCAGCAGCACTGGGGACTTCACTGAAGCTTTCTTT. It yields the protein CASSTGDFTEAFF.

The V gene is TRBV19, the J gene TRBJ1-6; D is perhaps TRBD1 (6 bases). Germline loops: CDR1 LNHDA, CDR2 SQIVND (reference sequence). V was clipped by 4 bases and J by 6 bases, with 10 bases between them. The CDR3 has 14 amino acids. The CDR3 spells CASSTQGFNSPLHF. Here the CDR3 DNA reads TGTGCCAGTAGTACACAGGGTTTTAATTCACCCCTCCACTTT.